This T cell receptor beta chain was sequenced in a study of blood T cell repertoires in COVID-19. Looking at the study overall: Italy, Spain and the United States were the sources of the convalescent and acute COVID-19 samples. PBMCs, B-cell-depleted T cells, or T cells were the source of the cDNA or gDNA that made up the material.

In the source study's methods: Reference gene primer amplification gave estimated nucleated cell counts. Clones were sequenced by immunoSEQ multiplex PCR, and TCRdb holds only the in-frame ones, with some missing. V and J calls and clone size come straight from that table; D and trimming were deduced from the DNA. The table has about 320,000 clones, 70% to 90% seen once. V shed 10 bases and J shed 3 bases, with 12 bases lying between them. The CDR3 is 13 residues long. Germline V lookup: CDR1 MNHEY, CDR2 SVGAGI. Sequenced sample: peripheral blood. This sequence originates from a human donor in a cohort sampled during active COVID-19. V gene TRBV6-5 combines with J gene TRBJ2-2; a weak D match, TRBD1 (6 bases). The CDR3 nucleotides read TGTGCCACACAGGGTAGGGACACCGGGGAGCTGTTTTTT. Translation: CATQGRDTGELFF.